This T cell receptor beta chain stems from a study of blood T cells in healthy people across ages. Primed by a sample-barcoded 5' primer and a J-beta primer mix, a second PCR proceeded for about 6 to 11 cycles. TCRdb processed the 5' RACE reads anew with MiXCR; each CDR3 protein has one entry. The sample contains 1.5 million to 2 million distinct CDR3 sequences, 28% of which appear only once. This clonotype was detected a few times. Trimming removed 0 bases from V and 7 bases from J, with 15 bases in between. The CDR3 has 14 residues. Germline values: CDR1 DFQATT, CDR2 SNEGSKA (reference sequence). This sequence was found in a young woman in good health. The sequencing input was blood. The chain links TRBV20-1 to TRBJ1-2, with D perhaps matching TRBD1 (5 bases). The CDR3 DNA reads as TGCAGTGCTAGAGATCCCACCCAAGGGACTGGCTACACCTTC. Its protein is CSARDPTQGTGYTF.